This entry lists 22 T cell receptor beta chains sequenced from one sample in a study of blood T cells in healthy people across ages. Next came a second PCR, run for roughly 7 to 12 cycles, which used a sample-barcoded 5' primer along with a J-beta primer mix. TCRdb analysed the 5' RACE reads with MiXCR anew, one entry per CDR3 protein. The sample contains roughly 1.7 million distinct CDR3 sequences, about 35% of which appear only once. The sequenced sample was blood. These receptors were collected from a woman in her twenties or thirties in good health.

The chain links TRBV6-1 to TRBJ2-5, with D perhaps matching TRBD1 (5 bases). Per the germline V gene, CDR1 is MNHNS and CDR2 is SASEGT. The CDR3 consists of 13 residues. V lost 1 base and J lost 8, with 11 bases in between. This chain's CDR3 is CASSEGAGRTQYF. The CDR3 DNA follows: TGTGCCAGCAGTGAAGGGGCAGGGCGTACCCAGTACTTC.

The sample holds a few counts of this clonotype. The rearrangement joins TRBV29-1 to TRBJ2-1, with TRBD1 as a possible D gene (6 bases). The germline gives CDR1 SQVTM, CDR2 ANQGSEA. The CDR3 is 16 amino acids. Deletions cut 2 bases from V and 0 bases from J, with 14 bases between. This CDR3 reads CSVELRRTDSYNEQFF. The CDR3 region has the DNA TGCAGCGTTGAATTAAGGAGGACAGACTCCTACAATGAGCAGTTCTTC.

With regard to this clonotype: A much larger clone differs from this one at a single base, so this may be a read error. The chain recombines TRBV6-1 with TRBJ2-7, with D tentatively TRBD1 (6 bases). V lost 5 bases to trimming and J lost 10 bases, with 24 bases between them. Germline values: CDR1 MNHNS, CDR2 SASEGT. The CDR3 runs 15 residues. Written as DNA, the CDR3 is TGTGCCAGCAGTACGGGACACCCAAGGGGAGAGGCCCAGTACTTC. Protein product: CASSTGHPRGEAQYF.

This clonotype showed up just a few times. V and J are TRBV7-2 and TRBJ2-3; D gene unclear. Germline values: CDR1 SGHTA, CDR2 FQGNSA. The CDR3 length is 15 residues. The ends were cut back, 5 bases at V and 0 bases at J, with 12 bases in the middle. In DNA form, the CDR3 reads TGTGCCAGCAGCCTTGACCCTTTTAGCACAGATACGCAGTATTTT. Protein: CASSLDPFSTDTQYF.

CDR3 nucleotide sequence: TGTGCCAGCAGCCAAGAGCAGTCCCAGACCCAGTACTTC. This codes for CASSQEQSQTQYF. This sequence joins TRBV3-1 and TRBJ2-5; D uncertain. The CDR3 runs 13 residues. Trimming removed 0 bases from V and 6 bases from J, with 8 bases in between. Germline V gives CDR1 LGHDT, CDR2 YNNKEL (reference sequence).

The table lists this clonotype with a few counts. V and J are TRBV5-6 and TRBJ2-7; 9 bases match TRBD2. The DNA end is more similar to TRBJ2-5, so the J call may be wrong. Looked up from germline, CDR1 is SGHDT and CDR2 is YYEEEE. The CDR3 has 15 residues. The CDR3 here is CASSLLGTAGGTQYF. Written as DNA, the CDR3 is TGTGCCAGCAGCTTGTTAGGGACAGCGGGGGGGACCCAGTACTTC.

The chain links TRBV30 to TRBJ1-2; no clear D. The V gene lost 8 bases and the J gene lost 4 bases, with 14 bases spanning the gap. Germline loops: CDR1 GTSNPN, CDR2 SVGIG (reference sequence). The CDR3 runs to 12 residues. The CDR3 DNA sequence: TGTGCCGGGAACCCGACACTCTATGGCTACACCTTC. Its translation is CAGNPTLYGYTF.

This clonotype was seen a few times. The gene calls are TRBV15 and TRBJ2-3; maybe TRBD2 (7 bases). This CDR3 has 14 residues. Germline CDR1 reads LNHNV; CDR2 reads YYDKDF (reference sequence). The V end lost 5 bases, the J end lost 6 bases, and 15 bases lay between the germline ends. The CDR3 protein is CATSPASGGDTQYF. CDR3 in DNA: TGTGCCACCAGCCCCGCGTCGGGGGGCGATACGCAGTATTTT.

The chain has TRBV7-9 and TRBJ2-3; maybe TRBD2 (6 bases). Between the trimmed V and J ends, which lost 0 bases and 3 bases, there was a span of 16 bases. CDR3 size: 17 residues. Per the germline V gene, CDR1 is SEHNR and CDR2 is FQNEAQ (reference sequence). For the CDR3, the DNA is TGTGCCAGCAGCTTAGCGGTTGGTAGCGGCTTAACAGATACGCAGTATTTT. Residues: CASSLAVGSGLTDTQYF.

This clonotype turned up a few times. V gene TRBV3-1 combines with J gene TRBJ2-5; 14 bases are shared with TRBD2. Per germline, CDR1 LGHDT and CDR2 YNNKEL (reference sequence). The CDR3 is 21 residues long. The V gene end was trimmed by 1 base and the J gene end by 1 base; junction bases not matched to a gene: 14. The CDR3 protein is CASSQVGGLAGALPIQETQYF. CDR3 coding DNA: TGTGCCAGCAGCCAAGTTGGGGGACTAGCGGGGGCCCTACCTATCCAAGAGACCCAGTACTTC.

The CDR3, as DNA: TGTGCCAGCAGCTCTCCGACAGGGCCCGGTCAGCCCCAGCATTTT. Translation: CASSSPTGPGQPQHF. The chain is built from TRBV7-8 and TRBJ1-5, with 7 bases that match TRBD1. The V gene's germline CDR1 is SGHVS and CDR2 FQNEAQ. Losses at the gene ends were 4 bases for V and 6 bases for J; bases not matched to a gene: 9. The CDR3 is made up of 15 amino acids.

This clonotype is a singleton in its sample. The chain combines TRBV28 with TRBJ2-2; D might be TRBD2 (6 bases). Germline lookup yields CDR1 MDHEN and CDR2 SYDVKM. Trimming pared 8 bases from V and 5 bases from J, leaving 21 bases between. This CDR3 has 16 amino acids. CDR3 in amino acids: CASRRRDAPLTGELFF. DNA of the CDR3: TGTGCCAGCCGCCGGAGGGACGCCCCCTTAACCGGGGAGCTGTTTTTT.

V usage is TRBV20-1 and J usage is TRBJ2-7, with TRBD2 identical over 10 bases. Germline CDR1 reads DFQATT; CDR2 reads SNEGSKA (reference sequence). The ends lost 0 bases at V and 8 bases at J; junction bases unmatched: 4. The CDR3 covers 13 residues. This CDR3 is CSARDLAGAKQYF. CDR3 nucleotide sequence: TGCAGTGCTAGAGATCTAGCGGGGGCGAAGCAGTACTTC.

The chain joins TRBV29-1 to TRBJ2-5, with 11 bases that match TRBD2. J gave up 4 bases and V 0 bases, and 10 bases lay outside the gene matches. Germline V gene lookup returns CDR1 SQVTM and CDR2 ANQGSEA. The CDR3 spans 17 residues. Written as DNA, the CDR3 is TGCAGCGTTGAAGATTTCGGTAGCGGGAGGGCGGGAGAGACCCAGTACTTC. Translation: CSVEDFGSGRAGETQYF.

The sample holds a few counts of this clonotype. CDR3 amino acids: CASSQSAPQINYGYTF. The CDR3, as DNA: TGTGCCAGCAGCCAATCCGCACCACAGATTAACTATGGCTACACCTTC. The chain couples TRBV4-2 to TRBJ1-2, with unresolved D. The V end lost 2 bases, the J end lost 1 base, and 14 bases lay between the germline ends. Germline V gene lookup returns CDR1 LGHNA and CDR2 YNFKEQ. This CDR3 comprises 16 residues.

This clonotype was counted a few times. The chain couples TRBV20-1 to TRBJ2-1; perhaps TRBD2 as D (6 bases). Germline CDR1 DFQATT, CDR2 SNEGSKA (reference sequence). The CDR3 loop spans 14 amino acids. Trimming shortened V by 5 bases and J by 0 bases, and 11 bases separated the two germline ends. The CDR3 DNA reads TGCAGTGCTTACGGGACTTCCTCCTACAATGAGCAGTTCTTC. This codes for CSAYGTSSYNEQFF.

This clonotype has ten or more counts. CDR3 bases: TGTGCCAGCAGGACTAGCGGGGCCGTCGAGCAGTTCTTC. It translates to CASRTSGAVEQFF. J is TRBJ2-1 and V is TRBV6-5; TRBD2 matches at 11 bases. Germline lookup yields CDR1 MNHEY and CDR2 SVGAGI. The CDR3 spans 13 residues. V shed 6 bases, J shed 10 bases, and the junction held 5 bases outside the gene matches.

This clonotype was picked up a small number of times. The chain couples TRBV5-1 to TRBJ2-1, with D hard to call. The CDR3 has 14 amino acids. V was pared by 4 bases and J by 5 bases, with 13 bases between. Per the germline V gene, CDR1 is SGHRS and CDR2 is YFSETQ. CDR3 in DNA: TGCGCCAGCAGCGTCCGTGCGGAAAACAATGAGCAGTTCTTC. Translation gives CASSVRAENNEQFF.

This clonotype was found a few times. V gene TRBV20-1 combines with J gene TRBJ2-7, with 7 bases lining up with TRBD1. Germline lookup yields CDR1 DFQATT and CDR2 SNEGSKA (reference sequence). J gave up 0 bases and V 6 bases, and 8 bases lay outside the gene matches. This CDR3 is 14 amino acids long. The CDR3 DNA is TGCAGTGCCAAGACAGGGATACGCTCCTACGAGCAGTACTTC. Translating gives CSAKTGIRSYEQYF.

The chain combines TRBV18 with TRBJ2-7; the D gene is possibly TRBD1 (6 bases). From germline, CDR1 is KGHSH and CDR2 LQKENI. This CDR3 has 16 amino acids. V lost 0 bases to trimming and J lost 2 bases, with 14 bases between them. CDR3 in amino acids: CASSPPVRGLTYEQYF. Here the CDR3 DNA reads TGTGCCAGCTCACCACCGGTCAGGGGCCTTACCTACGAGCAGTACTTC.

The V call is TRBV3-1, the J call TRBJ2-5, with D possibly TRBD2 on 5 matching bases. The DNA end is more similar to TRBJ2-7, so the J call may be wrong. CDR3 size: 15 residues. Germline-derived CDR1 and CDR2 are LGHDT and YNNKEL (reference sequence). The CDR3 protein is CASSDSIARPYEQYF. The CDR3, as DNA: TGTGCCAGCAGCGACTCCATAGCGAGACCCTACGAGCAGTACTTC.

V is TRBV6-1 and J is TRBJ2-1, with D perhaps TRBD2 (7 bases). The CDR3 is made up of 17 amino acids. Trimming left V 6 bases short and J 6 bases short, with 24 bases between. Germline CDR1 MNHNS, CDR2 SASEGT. In DNA, the CDR3 is TGTGCCAGCAGGCTTGGGGGGGGGGCCGGGATTATCAATGAGCAGTTCTTC. It specifies CASRLGGGAGIINEQFF.